These 32 T cell receptor beta chains originate from one sample sequenced in a study of blood T cell repertoires in COVID-19. Clones were read by immunoSEQ multiplex PCR, and TCRdb kept only the in-frame ones, dropping some. The table lists 200,000 to 300,000 clones, just under 85% of them singletons. The sample comprised peripheral blood. The receptors derive from a woman aged 55-69 years with active or convalescent COVID-19.

V is TRBV29-1 and J is TRBJ2-7; TRBD2 might be the D (7 bases). This CDR3 is built from 13 residues. The V and J ends lost 2 bases and 4 bases respectively, with 12 bases between them. Germline CDR1 SQVTM, CDR2 ANQGSEA. DNA for the CDR3: TGCAGCGTTGAAATAGGGGGAGGGTACGAGCAGTACTTC. It translates to CSVEIGGGYEQYF.

This chain connects TRBV19 to TRBJ1-2; tentative D call: TRBD1 (5 bases). V was trimmed by 4 bases and J by 0 bases, leaving 12 bases between them. CDR1 LNHDA and CDR2 SQIVND come from the germline V gene (reference sequence). The CDR3 has 15 amino acids. This CDR3 is CASSTNRLANYGYTF. CDR3 sequence (DNA): TGTGCCAGTAGTACGAACAGGTTAGCTAACTATGGCTACACCTTC.

The genes are TRBV5-5 and TRBJ2-1, with D possibly matching TRBD2 (5 bases). Germline lookup yields CDR1 SGHKS and CDR2 YYEKEE (reference sequence). The CDR3 extends over 11 amino acids. Trimming removed 2 bases at V and 12 bases at J, with 9 bases between. CDR3 region: CASSFERVQFF. DNA for the CDR3: TGTGCCAGCAGCTTTGAGAGGGTGCAGTTCTTC. Complete variable domain (other parts from reference TRBV5-5 and TRBJ2-1): DAGVTQSPTHLIKTRGQQVTLRCSPISGHKSVSWYQQVLGQGPQFIFQYYEKEERGRGNFPDRFSARQFPNYSSELNVNALLLGDSALYLCASSFERVQFFGPGTRLTVL.

The genes are TRBV6-5 and TRBJ2-5, with 9 bases identical to TRBD1. This CDR3 has 16 amino acids. The V and J ends lost 4 bases and 5 bases, in that order; junction bases with no gene match: 11. The V gene's germline CDR1 is MNHEY and CDR2 SVGAGI. CDR3 protein: CASSSQGGQGRETQYF. The CDR3 nucleotides read TGTGCCAGCAGTTCCCAAGGGGGACAGGGTAGGGAGACCCAGTACTTC.

This clone came up a few times. The V gene is TRBV10-2, the J gene TRBJ2-3, with D tentatively TRBD2 (5 bases). Trimming shortened V by 4 bases and J by 4 bases, and 24 bases separated the two germline ends. The CDR3 spans 18 residues. Germline V CDR1 and CDR2: WSHSY, SAAADI. CDR3 nucleotide sequence: TGCGCCAGCAGTGCCCGGTCCCGGGGTACGTGGGCGGCAGATACGCAGTATTTT. This sequence encodes CASSARSRGTWAADTQYF.

V and J are TRBV19 and TRBJ1-2, with 12 bases lining up with TRBD1. V shed 4 bases, J shed 0 bases, and the junction held 6 bases outside the gene matches. There are 17 residues in the CDR3. Germline assignment: CDR1 LNHDA and CDR2 SQIVND (reference sequence). The CDR3 sequence: CASSNPGQGATNYGYTF. The CDR3 DNA follows: TGTGCCAGTAGTAACCCGGGACAGGGGGCGACTAACTATGGCTACACCTTC.

The chain uses TRBV5-1 and TRBJ1-1; no firm D call. This CDR3 contains 14 residues. The V gene's germline CDR1 is SGHRS and CDR2 YFSETQ. V was shortened by 0 bases and J by 3 bases, with 9 bases between the two germline ends. CDR3 nucleotides: TGCGCCAGCAGCTTGGGGACTTTGGACACTGAAGCTTTCTTT. It translates to CASSLGTLDTEAFF. Variable domain in full (rest from reference TRBV5-1 and TRBJ1-1): KAGVTQTPRYLIKTRGQQVTLSCSPISGHRSVSWYQQTPGQGLQFLFEYFSETQRNKGNFPGRFSGRQFSNSRSEMNVSTLELGDSALYLCASSLGTLDTEAFFGQGTRLTVV.

The chain recombines TRBV7-8 with TRBJ1-1; the D gene is possibly TRBD1 (5 bases). In germline, CDR1 is SGHVS, CDR2 FQNEAQ. Trimming took off 3 bases at V and 4 bases at J, with 15 bases between the two ends. This CDR3 has 15 residues. The CDR3, as DNA: TGTGCCAGCAGCTTTGTGACAGAAAGCCCCACTGAAGCTTTCTTT. Translated, it gives CASSFVTESPTEAFF.

The rearrangement uses TRBV10-1 and TRBJ2-3; D gene ambiguous. This CDR3 has 15 residues. CDR1 and CDR2 from the germline V gene are WNHNN and SYGVQD (reference sequence). The V end was cut by 3 bases, the J end by 5 bases, with 15 bases between. CDR3 residues: CASSDQTPPGDTQYF. In nucleotides, the CDR3 is TGCGCCAGCAGTGATCAGACGCCTCCGGGAGATACGCAGTATTTT.

The chain uses TRBV27 and TRBJ1-1; TRBD1 might be the D (5 bases). This CDR3 is built from 15 residues. The V gene's germline CDR1 is MNHEY and CDR2 SMNVEV (reference sequence). V was clipped by 1 base and J by 7 bases, with 16 bases between them. CDR3 sequence: CASSLLGGLQSEAFF. In nucleotides, the CDR3 is TGTGCCAGCAGTTTATTGGGGGGGTTGCAGAGTGAAGCTTTCTTT.

The chain employs TRBV18 and TRBJ2-7; tentative D call: TRBD2 (6 bases). Germline V CDR1 and CDR2: KGHSH, LQKENI. V was clipped by 3 bases and J by 1 base, with 13 bases between them. The CDR3 is made up of 15 amino acids. The CDR3 DNA reads as TGTGCCAGCTCACCCCGGAGTAGCGGATCCTACGAGCAGTACTTC. Protein sequence: CASSPRSSGSYEQYF.

V and J are TRBV7-9 and TRBJ2-7; 7 bases map to TRBD1. Germline CDR1 reads SEHNR; CDR2 reads FQNEAQ (reference sequence). There are 14 residues in the CDR3. V lost 3 bases, J lost 1 base, and 3 bases stayed unmatched. DNA for the CDR3: TGTGCCAGCAGCTTCGGGGACAGTTCCTACGAGCAGTACTTC. Protein sequence: CASSFGDSSYEQYF.

The chain has TRBV7-9 and TRBJ1-2; D not certain. The CDR3 is made up of 13 amino acids. The germline V gene has CDR1 SEHNR and CDR2 FQNEAQ (reference sequence). The V and J ends lost 5 bases and 5 bases respectively, with 12 bases between them. CDR3 sequence (DNA): TGTGCCAGCAGCCCGAATCCCCAGTATGGCTACACCTTC. The encoded protein is CASSPNPQYGYTF. Filled out from reference TRBV7-9 and TRBJ1-2, the complete variable domain reads DTGVSQNPRHKITKRGQNVTFRCDPISEHNRLYWYRQTLGQGPEFLTYFQNEAQLEKSRLLSDRFSAERPKGSFSTLEIQRTEQGDSAMYLCASSPNPQYGYTFGSGTRLTVV.

V gene TRBV5-1 combines with J gene TRBJ1-6; TRBD1 matches at 8 bases. J was trimmed by 8 bases and V by 5 bases; bases with no gene match: 6. This CDR3 is built from 14 residues. Germline V lookup: CDR1 SGHRS, CDR2 YFSETQ. The CDR3 DNA reads TGCGCCAGCAGACCGGGACAGGCTCATTCACCCCTCCACTTT. It is translated as CASRPGQAHSPLHF.

The gene calls are TRBV5-8 and TRBJ2-5; no reliable D call. Germline assignment: CDR1 SGHTS and CDR2 YDEGEE. The V gene lost 4 bases and the J gene lost 3 bases, with 7 bases spanning the gap. The CDR3 extends over 12 amino acids. The CDR3 is CASSGSKETQYF. CDR3 in DNA: TGTGCCAGCAGCGGTAGCAAAGAGACCCAGTACTTC.

This sequence joins TRBV6-1 and TRBJ1-5, with 8 bases lining up with TRBD1. This CDR3 comprises 16 residues. CDR1 is MNHNS and CDR2 is SASEGT in the germline V gene. V lost 2 bases, J lost 7 bases, and 10 bases stayed unmatched. The CDR3 nucleotides are TGTGCCAGCAGTGAATGGGCCGGACAGGGAAGACAGCCCCAGCATTTT. Translated: CASSEWAGQGRQPQHF.

The genes are TRBV19 and TRBJ2-2, with TRBD2 identical over 11 bases. Germline V gene sequence: CDR1 LNHDA, CDR2 SQIVND (reference sequence). Trimming at V came to 9 bases and at J to 1 base, leaving 1 base not matched to a gene. The CDR3 is 14 residues long. The CDR3 DNA follows: TGTGCCAGCGGGACTAGCGGGAACACCGGGGAGCTGTTTTTT. This codes for CASGTSGNTGELFF. Variable domain in full (rest from reference TRBV19 and TRBJ2-2): DGGITQSPKYLFRKEGQNVTLSCEQNLNHDAMYWYRQDPGQGLRLIYYSQIVNDFQKGDIAEGYSVSREKKESFPLTVTSAQKNPTAFYLCASGTSGNTGELFFGEGSRLTVL.

The chain employs TRBV2 and TRBJ2-3, with 10 nucleotides matching TRBD2. The CDR3 loop spans 13 amino acids. Germline values: CDR1 SNHLY, CDR2 FYNNEI. This chain's CDR3 is CAWTSGYTDTQYF. In nucleotides, the CDR3 is TGTGCTTGGACTAGCGGATACACAGATACGCAGTATTTT. Full variable domain (rest looked up from reference TRBV2 and TRBJ2-3): EPEVTQTPSHQVTQMGQEVILRCVPISNHLYFYWYRQILGQKVEFLVSFYNNEISEKSEIFDDQFSVERPDGSNFTLKIRSTKLEDSAMYFCAWTSGYTDTQYFGPGTRLTVL.

This clone was counted once. The chain has TRBV10-3 and TRBJ2-3; D possibly corresponds to TRBD2 (5 bases). Germline CDR1 reads ENHRY; CDR2 reads SYGVKD. This CDR3 contains 14 residues. The V gene lost 0 bases and the J gene lost 6 bases, with 10 bases spanning the gap. CDR3 sequence reads: CAISESSDLDTQYF. The CDR3 DNA sequence: TGTGCCATCAGTGAGTCGTCGGACTTGGATACGCAGTATTTT.

The chain combines TRBV6-5 with TRBJ1-1; 12 positions match TRBD1. V shed 6 bases and J 1 base; nucleotides not matched to a gene: 3. Germline V lookup: CDR1 MNHEY, CDR2 SVGAGI. The CDR3 has 15 residues. The CDR3 DNA is TGTGCCAGCAGGGGACAGGGGGCGGGGAACACTGAAGCTTTCTTT. Translating it yields CASRGQGAGNTEAFF.

The CDR3, as DNA: TGTGCCAGCAGCTTTAGCGGGAGCTACAATGAGCAGTTCTTC. It translates to CASSFSGSYNEQFF. The chain recombines TRBV7-3 with TRBJ2-1, with 9 bases aligning to TRBD2. Per the germline V gene, CDR1 is SGHTA and CDR2 is FQGTGA. Trimming at V came to 3 bases and at J to 3 bases, leaving 0 bases not matched to a gene. This CDR3 has 14 residues.

V and J are TRBV6-5 and TRBJ1-1; D is ambiguous. The CDR3 is 12 amino acids. V was pared by 7 bases and J by 8 bases, with 14 bases between. Germline values: CDR1 MNHEY, CDR2 SVGAGI. CDR3 in amino acids: CASTSTRAEAFF. The CDR3 nucleotides are TGTGCCAGCACTTCTACGAGAGCCGAAGCTTTCTTT.

The chain combines TRBV28 with TRBJ2-5, with D perhaps TRBD2 (5 bases). This CDR3 spans 14 amino acids. V was trimmed by 7 bases and J by 2 bases, leaving 14 bases between them. CDR1 is MDHEN, CDR2 SYDVKM, per germline. CDR3 sequence reads: CASKFSRVQETQYF. CDR3 DNA: TGTGCCAGCAAGTTTTCGCGGGTACAAGAGACCCAGTACTTC.

This chain joins TRBV2 and TRBJ2-2, with TRBD1 matching over 7 bases. Germline CDR1 reads SNHLY; CDR2 reads FYNNEI. V lost 8 bases and J lost 4; bases outside the gene matches: 7. The CDR3 is 14 residues long. The CDR3 loop reads CASRTDRPTGELFF. The CDR3 DNA reads as TGTGCCAGCCGAACGGACAGGCCCACCGGGGAGCTGTTTTTT.

The V and J genes are TRBV5-5 and TRBJ2-1; D may be TRBD1 (6 bases). CDR1 is SGHKS and CDR2 is YYEKEE in the germline V gene (reference sequence). The CDR3 runs 14 residues. The V end was cut by 4 bases, the J end by 4 bases, with 12 bases between. The CDR3 sequence is CASSVRDTYNEQFF. The CDR3 DNA reads TGTGCCAGCAGCGTCCGGGACACTTACAATGAGCAGTTCTTC.

On this clone: Distinct nucleotide sequences in the sample also encode this CDR3. The chain couples TRBV28 to TRBJ2-2; 8 bases are shared with TRBD1. Germline assignment: CDR1 MDHEN and CDR2 SYDVKM. The junction had 1 base not matched to a gene; V was cut back by 6 bases and J by 1 base. The CDR3 is 14 amino acids. The CDR3, as DNA: TGTGCCAGCAGAGGACAGGGGAACACCGGGGAGCTGTTTTTT. It specifies CASRGQGNTGELFF.

V and J are TRBV2 and TRBJ2-3, with 7 bases matching TRBD2. Looked up from germline, CDR1 is SNHLY and CDR2 is FYNNEI. The CDR3 has 14 residues. Trimming at V came to 9 bases and at J to 3 bases, leaving 9 bases not matched to a gene. The CDR3, as DNA: TGTGCCAGGGGAGGCGGGAGAGGGACAGATACGCAGTATTTT. As protein: CARGGGRGTDTQYF.

The chain links TRBV7-9 to TRBJ1-4; no reliable D call. Looked up from germline, CDR1 is SEHNR and CDR2 is FQNEAQ (reference sequence). This CDR3 has 18 residues. Trimming left V 1 base short and J 8 bases short, with 23 bases between. The CDR3 region has the DNA TGTGCCAGCAGCTTAGTGTTGTGGACGGGAACACAGTCGGAAAAACTGTTTTTT. As protein: CASSLVLWTGTQSEKLFF.

A single count supports this clone. The chain links TRBV4-2 to TRBJ1-5; 8 bases line up with TRBD1. The junction had 5 bases not matched to a gene; V was cut back by 4 bases and J by 0 bases. The CDR3 totals 16 residues. Germline CDR1 reads LGHNA; CDR2 reads YNFKEQ. The CDR3 protein is CASSPIQGVSNQPQHF. The CDR3 nucleotides are TGTGCCAGCAGCCCGATACAGGGGGTTAGCAATCAGCCCCAGCATTTT.

The chain recombines TRBV4-2 with TRBJ2-2, with D tentatively TRBD1 (6 bases). Trimming pared 4 bases from V and 0 bases from J, leaving 12 bases between. Germline loops: CDR1 LGHNA, CDR2 YNFKEQ. CDR3 size: 16 residues. This CDR3 reads CASSRRGGPNTGELFF. CDR3 DNA: TGTGCCAGCAGCCGAAGAGGGGGACCGAACACCGGGGAGCTGTTTTTT.

The V and J genes are TRBV19 and TRBJ2-7; D may be TRBD1 (6 bases). Germline lookup yields CDR1 LNHDA and CDR2 SQIVND (reference sequence). The CDR3 loop spans 15 amino acids. V was cut by 1 base and J by 0 bases, with 10 bases left in between. The CDR3 is CASSIAADSSYEQYV. The CDR3 DNA reads as TGTGCCAGTAGTATAGCGGCGGACAGCTCCTACGAGCAGTACGTC.

The table lists this clone with a count of one. The chain has TRBV5-4 and TRBJ2-2, with 13 bases matching TRBD2. The CDR3 loop spans 16 amino acids. Trimming took 4 bases from V and 5 from J; bases not matched to a gene: 5. In germline, CDR1 is SGHNT, CDR2 YYREEE (reference sequence). The CDR3 loop is CASSRPGLAGTGELFF. The CDR3 DNA reads TGTGCCAGCAGCCGTCCGGGACTAGCGGGGACCGGGGAGCTGTTTTTT. The full variable domain, its missing parts supplied by reference TRBV5-4 and TRBJ2-2, is ETGVTQSPTHLIKTRGQQVTLRCSSQSGHNTVSWYQQALGQGPQFIFQYYREEENGRGNFPPRFSGLQFPNYSSELNVNALELDDSALYLCASSRPGLAGTGELFFGEGSRLTVL.